The 4 T cell receptor beta chains given below trace back to one sample, sequenced in a study of response to subunit inactivated influenza vaccine. MiXCR, applied by TCRdb to the RT-PCR reads, yields one record per CDR3 protein. The sample includes 500,000 to 650,000 distinct CDR3 sequences, under 9% of them seen just once. Sequenced here: PBMCs from blood, sampled approximately 25 months after vaccination. These receptor sequences come from a man between 50 and 75 years old who received an inactivated influenza vaccine.

This clonotype turned up a few times. The CDR3 sequence is CATSDQGYTGELFF. The CDR3 DNA sequence: TGTGCCACCAGTGATCAGGGGTACACCGGGGAGCTGTTTTTT. The chain combines TRBV24-1 with TRBJ2-2; a possible D gene is TRBD1 (6 bases). This CDR3 has 14 residues. The germline V gene encodes CDR1 KGHDR and CDR2 SFDVKD. Between the trimmed V and J ends, which lost 3 bases and 3 bases, there was a span of 7 bases.

The gene calls are TRBV14 and TRBJ2-1, with 16 bases that match TRBD2. Germline values: CDR1 SGHDN, CDR2 FVKESK. The CDR3 contains 16 residues. V was pared by 4 bases and J by 7 bases, with 4 bases of the junction left unmatched. CDR3 in DNA: TGTGCCAGCAGCCGGGGACTAGCGGGAGGGTTGAATGAGCAGTTCTTC. Translated: CASSRGLAGGLNEQFF.

The CDR3 coding sequence is TGCAGTGCTAGTGGACTAGCGGGAGGAGGGACAACAGATACGCAGTATTTT. Translation gives CSASGLAGGGTTDTQYF. The chain carries TRBV20-1 and TRBJ2-3, with 14 bases matching TRBD2. Trimming removed 3 bases from V and 3 bases from J; junction bases left unmatched: 8. CDR3 length equals 17 residues. The V gene's germline CDR1 is DFQATT and CDR2 SNEGSKA (reference sequence).

This clonotype was observed a few times. The chain combines TRBV20-1 with TRBJ1-2, with 10 bases aligning to TRBD1. CDR1 is DFQATT, CDR2 SNEGSKA, per germline (reference sequence). The CDR3 runs to 14 residues. After removal of 4 bases from V and 8 bases from J, the junction contained 10 bases not matched to a gene. The CDR3 region is CSATSDRGRGGYTF. CDR3 DNA: TGCAGTGCTACGTCAGACAGGGGGCGTGGGGGCTACACCTTC.